The sequence of this T cell receptor (beta chain) was determined in a study of blood T cell repertoires in COVID-19. Study background: COVID-19 samples, acute and convalescent, were from the United States, Italy and Spain.

Original data processing: Cell counts per sample came from amplifying reference gene primers. Here immunoSEQ multiplex PCR was the method, and the copy in TCRdb shows in-frame clones only, minus some. The V and J calls and clone size are taken from that table; D and trimming were inferred from the DNA. The sample has 350,000 to 450,000 clones; roughly nine tenths are singletons. The CDR3 loop spans 16 amino acids. Trimming took 0 bases from V and 0 from J, leaving 12 bases between them. The germline V gene encodes CDR1 GTSNPN and CDR2 SVGIG (reference sequence). Individuals aged roughly 18 to 95 years were recruited from 24 US areas.

The chain joins TRBV30 to TRBJ1-3, with a tentative D call TRBD1 (6 bases). This sequence originates from a woman in her twenties or thirties who had recovered from COVID-19. The sample comprised PBMCs or T cells enriched from blood (not recorded which). The CDR3 nucleotides read TGTGCCTGGAGTGTTTTGGGGACACACTCTGGAAACACCATATATTTT. This encodes CAWSVLGTHSGNTIYF. Combining the CDR3 with reference TRBV30 and TRBJ1-3 gives the whole variable domain SQTIHQWPATLVQPVGSPLSLECTVEGTSNPNLYWYRQAAGRGLQLLFYSVGIGQISSEVPQNLSASRPQDRQFILSSKKLLLSDSGFYLCAWSVLGTHSGNTIYFGEGSWLTVV.